The 13 T cell receptor beta chains reported below all come from one sample, sequenced in a study of CD8+CD57+ T cells in acquired aplastic anemia. Patients sequenced had flow cytometry evidence of CD8+CD57+ cell expansion. Both TCR beta VDJ combination and CDR3 sequence profiling were carried out. Genomic DNA was the template for this profiling. TCRdb analysed the reads with MiXCR anew, one entry per CDR3 protein. The table records 75,000 to 100,000 distinct CDR3 sequences, around two thirds of them present only once. The sequencing input was sorted CD4+, CD8+, or CD8+CD57+ T cells (not recorded which) from PBMCs. The receptors derive from a human donor with aplastic anemia.

DNA of the CDR3: TGTGCCAGCAGCTTAGGCCACACCGGGGAGCTGTTTTTT. Amino acid sequence: CASSLGHTGELFF. The chain carries TRBV7-2 and TRBJ2-2; the D is unclear. Germline V gives CDR1 SGHTA, CDR2 FQGNSA. CDR3 length: 13 amino acids. The ends were cut back, 1 base at V and 3 bases at J, with 3 bases in the middle.

The chain is built from TRBV7-7 and TRBJ2-5; no clear D gene. Trimming pared 6 bases from V and 4 bases from J, leaving 12 bases between. CDR1 is SSHAT and CDR2 is FNYEAQ in the germline V gene (reference sequence). The CDR3 runs 13 residues. This chain's CDR3 is CASRGTEGETQYF. CDR3 in DNA: TGTGCCAGCAGGGGCACAGAAGGAGAGACCCAGTACTTC. The whole variable domain, remainder taken from reference TRBV7-7 and TRBJ2-5, is GAGVSQSPRYKVTKRGQDVTLRCDPISSHATLYWYQQALGQGPEFLTYFNYEAQPDKSGLPSDRFSAERPEGSISTLTIQRTEQRDSAMYRCASRGTEGETQYFGPGTRLLVL.

The chain combines TRBV15 with TRBJ1-2; 8 bases are a match to TRBD1. CDR1 is LNHNV, CDR2 YYDKDF, per germline (reference sequence). The CDR3 covers 16 residues. Trimming removed 1 base from V and 6 bases from J; junction bases left unmatched: 10. The CDR3 nucleotides read TGTGCCACCAGCAGAGTCCAGGCCAGGGGGCAAGATGGCTACACCTTC. It yields the protein CATSRVQARGQDGYTF.

This clonotype showed up many times. The rearrangement joins TRBV7-9 to TRBJ2-6, with 7 bases that match TRBD1. The CDR3 totals 14 residues. V lost 5 bases, J lost 10 bases, and 8 bases stayed unmatched. CDR1 and CDR2 (germline): SEHNR, FQNEAQ (reference sequence). Here the CDR3 DNA reads TGTGCCAGCAGCCGACAGGGCCTTGAGAACGTCCTGACTTTC. It yields the protein CASSRQGLENVLTF. The full variable domain, completed using reference TRBV7-9 and TRBJ2-6, is DTGVSQNPRHKITKRGQNVTFRCDPISEHNRLYWYRQTLGQGPEFLTYFQNEAQLEKSRLLSDRFSAERPKGSFSTLEIQRTEQGDSAMYLCASSRQGLENVLTFGAGSRLTVL.

This sequence joins TRBV20-1 and TRBJ1-1; the D gene is possibly TRBD1 (5 bases). V lost 0 bases, J lost 7 bases, and 12 bases lay in between. Germline CDR1 is DFQATT and CDR2 is SNEGSKA (reference sequence). This CDR3 has 13 amino acids. The CDR3 loop is CSARDPVRGEAFF. In nucleotides, the CDR3 is TGCAGTGCTAGAGATCCAGTGAGGGGTGAAGCTTTCTTT.

The rearrangement uses TRBV29-1 and TRBJ1-2; no clear D gene. CDR3 length equals 10 residues. CDR1 and CDR2 (germline): SQVTM, ANQGSEA. The V and J ends lost 7 bases and 4 bases respectively, with 7 bases between them. CDR3: CSADLYGYTF. The CDR3 coding sequence is TGCAGCGCCGATCTCTATGGCTACACCTTC.

In this sample, this clonotype turned up many times. The chain has TRBV15 and TRBJ2-7, with 8 bases aligning to TRBD1. The germline V gene has CDR1 LNHNV and CDR2 YYDKDF (reference sequence). V was pared by 0 bases and J by 5 bases, with 6 bases of the junction left unmatched. The length of the CDR3 is 15 residues. The CDR3 bases are TGTGCCACCAGCAGAGAGACAGGGGCGAGGGACGAGCAGTACTTC. Translation gives CATSRETGARDEQYF.

V usage is TRBV20-1 and J usage is TRBJ2-7, with D possibly TRBD1 on 6 matching bases. CDR1 DFQATT and CDR2 SNEGSKA come from the germline V gene (reference sequence). Trimming took off 3 bases at V and 0 bases at J, with 15 bases between the two ends. The CDR3 has 15 amino acids. The CDR3 DNA reads as TGCAGTGCTAGTCGCCCCCAAGGGGGCTCCTACGAGCAGTACTTC. It specifies CSASRPQGGSYEQYF.

This sequence joins TRBV20-1 and TRBJ1-2; no clear D. V shed 6 bases and J shed 2 bases, with 16 bases lying between them. CDR1 and CDR2 from the germline V gene are DFQATT and SNEGSKA (reference sequence). The CDR3 sequence is 14 residues long. For the CDR3, the DNA is TGCAGTGCCAAGCCAACAGTGACCAACTATGGCTACACCTTC. Protein product: CSAKPTVTNYGYTF.

V is TRBV2 and J is TRBJ1-5; D is ambiguous. There are 13 residues in the CDR3. Germline CDR1 and CDR2: SNHLY and FYNNEI. The ends were cut back, 1 base at V and 9 bases at J, with 10 bases in the middle. The DNA of the CDR3 is TGTGCCAGCAGTGAAGAAGTAGGGCGGCCCCAGCATTTT. Encoded protein: CASSEEVGRPQHF.

V gene TRBV2 combines with J gene TRBJ2-5; D is possibly TRBD2 (5 bases). Germline assignment: CDR1 SNHLY and CDR2 FYNNEI. Trimming shortened V by 6 bases and J by 5 bases, and 16 bases separated the two germline ends. There are 14 residues in the CDR3. The CDR3 DNA reads TGTGCCAGCAGGGTACTAGAGTACGGGGAGACCCAGTACTTC. Its translation is CASRVLEYGETQYF. Full variable domain (missing parts from reference TRBV2 and TRBJ2-5): EPEVTQTPSHQVTQMGQEVILRCVPISNHLYFYWYRQILGQKVEFLVSFYNNEISEKSEIFDDQFSVERPDGSNFTLKIRSTKLEDSAMYFCASRVLEYGETQYFGPGTRLLVL.

The rearrangement joins TRBV9 to TRBJ2-1; D might be TRBD1 or TRBD2, each matching 7 bases. V lost 4 bases to trimming and J lost 7 bases, with 18 bases between them. Germline assignment: CDR1 SGDLS and CDR2 YYNGEE. CDR3 size: 15 residues. The CDR3 DNA reads as TGTGCCAGCAGCTCAGGGGGGGGGACGTTGAATGAGCAGTTCTTC. Its protein product is CASSSGGGTLNEQFF.

In its sample, this clonotype was seen a few times. The chain joins TRBV7-3 to TRBJ2-2, with D unclear. The V gene's germline CDR1 is SGHTA and CDR2 FQGTGA. The CDR3 extends over 12 amino acids. With 5 bases removed from V and 3 bases from J, the gap between germline ends came to 4 bases. The CDR3 sequence: CASSPHTGELFF. For the CDR3, the DNA is TGTGCCAGCAGCCCTCACACCGGGGAGCTGTTTTTT.